Below are 18 T cell receptor beta chains sequenced from a single sample in a study of cytomegalovirus exposure and HLA in healthy donors. The PCR employed 60 Vbeta primers together with 13 Jbeta primers. Method: immunoSEQ multiplex PCR; TCRdb's copy keeps in-frame clones and lacks some. This table holds about 150,000 clones, roughly 80% found once. Sequencing used PBMCs. Receptors originate from a man aged 35-49 years in good health and CMV-seropositive.

The rearrangement joins TRBV28 to TRBJ2-1; no definite D call. The V gene's germline CDR1 is MDHEN and CDR2 SYDVKM. V lost 5 bases, J lost 15 bases, and 14 bases lay in between. The CDR3 totals 11 residues. CDR3 DNA: TGTGCCAGCAGTAGTCTGTTCAGTCCGTTCTTC. Translating gives CASSSLFSPFF.

J is TRBJ2-1 and V is TRBV14, with 10 bases identical to TRBD2. This CDR3 region has 15 residues. With V trimmed by 4 bases and J by 8 bases, 8 bases remained unmatched. From germline, CDR1 is SGHDN and CDR2 FVKESK. For the CDR3, the DNA is TGTGCCAGCAGCCTCTTAGCGGGAGGAGTGTATGAGCAGTTCTTC. Its protein is CASSLLAGGVYEQFF.

This rearrangement joins TRBV7-2 to TRBJ2-1; 8 positions agree with TRBD1. The CDR3 loop spans 14 amino acids. The germline V gene encodes CDR1 SGHTA and CDR2 FQGNSA. V dropped 6 bases and J dropped 7; count of bases not matched to a gene: 8. CDR3 bases: TGTGCCAGCAGTCCTAGGAGACAGGGGAATGAGCAGTTCTTC. Its translation is CASSPRRQGNEQFF. Full variable domain (outside the CDR3, taken from reference TRBV7-2 and TRBJ2-1): GAGVSQSPSNKVTEKGKDVELRCDPISGHTALYWYRQSLGQGLEFLIYFQGNSAPDKSGLPSDRFSAERTGGSVSTLTIQRTQQEDSAVYLCASSPRRQGNEQFFGPGTRLTVL.

Details on this clone: One end of the junction varies from germline; a read error may be responsible. This chain joins TRBV7-9 and TRBJ2-1, with D perhaps matching TRBD2 (5 bases). CDR1 and CDR2 from the germline V gene are SEHNR and FQNEAQ (reference sequence). The CDR3 totals 12 residues. The DNA for the CDR3 is TGTTCCAGCAGCTTAGTTGCGAGCGGGCAGTTCTTC. The encoded protein is CSSSLVASGQFF. The complete variable domain, with remaining parts taken from reference TRBV7-9 and TRBJ2-1, reads DTGVSQNPRHKITKRGQNVTFRCDPISEHNRLYWYRQTLGQGPEFLTYFQNEAQLEKSRLLSDRFSAERPKGSFSTLEIQRTEQGDSAMYLCSSSLVASGQFFGPGTRLTVL.

On this clone: Relative to the germline gene, one junction end is altered; a read error may explain this. This specimen includes other DNA sequences encoding the same CDR3. The rearrangement joins TRBV13 to TRBJ2-1, with TRBD2 as a possible D gene (5 bases). Germline V lookup: CDR1 PRHDT, CDR2 FYEKMQ (reference sequence). The CDR3 contains 16 residues. CDR3 bases: TGTGCCAGCAGCCGGGGAAAGTTGAGCTCCTACAATGAGCAATTCTTC. This gives the protein CASSRGKLSSYNEQFF.

With respect to this clone: One junction end does not reproduce the germline sequence, and a read error may be involved. The CDR3 nucleotides read TGTGCCAGTAGACGCGGGAGTTCTTCCTCCAATGAGCAGTTCTTC. Its protein product is CASRRGSSSSNEQFF. V and J are TRBV19 and TRBJ2-1, with TRBD2 matching over 7 bases. Germline V gene data show CDR1 as LNHDA and CDR2 as SQIVND (reference sequence). The CDR3 extends over 15 amino acids.

The V call is TRBV4-1, the J call TRBJ1-6; 9 bases line up with TRBD1. The CDR3 length is 19 residues. V dropped 1 base and J dropped 2; count of bases not matched to a gene: 9. Per the germline V gene, CDR1 is MGHRA and CDR2 is YSYEKL. DNA of the CDR3: TGCGCCAGCAGCCAAGGAGGGGGACAGGGAGGGACCTATAATTCACCCCTCCACTTT. Amino acid sequence: CASSQGGGQGGTYNSPLHF.

A few counts support this clone. The V call is TRBV6-6, the J call TRBJ2-7; D is perhaps TRBD1 (5 bases). V dropped 5 bases and J dropped 0 bases, with 8 bases sitting between them. The CDR3 covers 13 residues. CDR1 is MNHNY, CDR2 SVGAGI, per germline (reference sequence). The CDR3 nucleotides are TGTGCCAGCAGTGGAACAGGCTCCTACGAGCAGTACTTC. Translation gives CASSGTGSYEQYF.

The chain uses TRBV2 and TRBJ2-6; 11 nucleotides match TRBD2. Trimming took 11 bases from V and 2 from J; bases not matched to a gene: 8. The germline gives CDR1 SNHLY, CDR2 FYNNEI. This CDR3 contains 16 residues. CDR3 coding DNA: TGTGCCCAGCCGTCTAGCGGGAGGACTGGGGCCAACGTCCTGACTTTC. This encodes CAQPSSGRTGANVLTF.

This chain links TRBV4-1 with TRBJ2-1, with 8 nucleotides matching TRBD2. Germline-derived CDR1 and CDR2 are MGHRA and YSYEKL. This CDR3 is built from 15 residues. The V segment lost 6 bases and the J segment 0 bases; nucleotides outside the gene matches: 4. DNA of the CDR3: TGCGCCAGCAGACCCGGGACTAGCTCCTACAATGAGCAGTTCTTC. It is translated as CASRPGTSSYNEQFF.

The genes are TRBV2 and TRBJ1-5; 8 nucleotides agree with TRBD1. V lost 5 bases and J lost 4; bases outside the gene matches: 4. CDR1 is SNHLY and CDR2 is FYNNEI in the germline V gene. The CDR3 sequence is 14 residues long. The CDR3 here is CASSPQGGNQPQHF. CDR3 sequence (DNA): TGTGCCAGCAGTCCACAGGGGGGTAATCAGCCCCAGCATTTT. The whole variable domain, remainder taken from reference TRBV2 and TRBJ1-5, is EPEVTQTPSHQVTQMGQEVILRCVPISNHLYFYWYRQILGQKVEFLVSFYNNEISEKSEIFDDQFSVERPDGSNFTLKIRSTKLEDSAMYFCASSPQGGNQPQHFGDGTRLSIL.

The chain couples TRBV28 to TRBJ2-3, with TRBD1 as a possible D gene (5 bases). Trimming cost V 5 bases and J 4 bases, with 16 bases left between them. From germline, CDR1 is MDHEN and CDR2 SYDVKM. CDR3 length: 15 residues. In DNA form, the CDR3 reads TGTGCCAGCAGTACACCGGGTCAGGGCCCAGATACGCAGTATTTT. This encodes CASSTPGQGPDTQYF.

The CDR3 loop is CASSFRGTLDNEQFF. The DNA for the CDR3 is TGTGCCAGCAGTTTTCGCGGAACTCTCGACAATGAGCAGTTCTTC. This chain joins TRBV27 and TRBJ2-1; D is unresolved. The V end lost 3 bases, the J end lost 5 bases, and 14 bases lay between the germline ends. This CDR3 is built from 15 residues. The germline CDR1 and CDR2 sequences are MNHEY and SMNVEV (reference sequence).

In its sample, this clone was seen many times. The chain links TRBV4-3 to TRBJ1-1, with D possibly TRBD1 on 6 matching bases. The CDR3 is made up of 16 amino acids. Per the germline V gene, CDR1 is LGHNA and CDR2 is YSLEER. Trimming left V 1 base short and J 0 bases short, with 12 bases between. The CDR3 DNA is TGCGCCAGCAGCCAAGCACTCAGGGGAATGAACACTGAAGCTTTCTTT. It codes for CASSQALRGMNTEAFF.

This clone was seen a single time. V usage is TRBV7-9 and J usage is TRBJ2-3; a possible D gene is TRBD2 (6 bases). Germline V gives CDR1 SEHNR, CDR2 FQNEAQ (reference sequence). Trimming pared 5 bases from V and 3 bases from J, leaving 18 bases between. The CDR3 runs to 16 residues. CDR3 in DNA: TGTGCCAGCAGCCTGGGACTCGGCGAAGTGACAGATACGCAGTATTTT. Translating gives CASSLGLGEVTDTQYF.

With respect to this clone: Germline is not matched at one junction end, which may reflect a read error. The J gene is TRBJ2-1, the V gene TRBV7-9; 13 positions match TRBD2. The germline V gene encodes CDR1 SEHNR and CDR2 FQNEAQ (reference sequence). The length of the CDR3 is 16 residues. The CDR3 nucleotides read TGTTCCAGCAGCCCCGGGACTAGCGGGAAACGGGGTGAGCAGTTCTTC. Translated, it gives CSSSPGTSGKRGEQFF.

The chain has TRBV19 and TRBJ1-1, with D possibly being TRBD1 (5 bases). This CDR3 has 13 amino acids. With 4 bases removed from V and 4 bases from J, the gap between germline ends came to 10 bases. Germline CDR1 LNHDA, CDR2 SQIVND (reference sequence). The CDR3 reads CASSTQGTTEAFF. DNA for the CDR3: TGTGCCAGTAGTACCCAGGGAACCACTGAAGCTTTCTTT.

This clone was found once. The chain uses TRBV19 and TRBJ1-5; the D gene is possibly TRBD1 (6 bases). There are 13 residues in the CDR3. In germline, CDR1 is LNHDA, CDR2 SQIVND (reference sequence). Trimming took off 7 bases at V and 2 bases at J, with 9 bases between the two ends. The CDR3 coding sequence is TGTGCCAGTAACAACAGGGGCAATCAGCCCCAGCATTTT. It is translated as CASNNRGNQPQHF.